Listed here are 19 T cell receptor beta chains from one sample, sequenced in a study of T cell repertoires in cytomegalovirus infection. In TCRdb, the reads were re-called with MiXCR into one record per CDR3 protein. This sample carries a few hundred thousand distinct CDR3 sequences, over 15% of them seen once, and the ten largest clones take about 45%. Specimen: CD8+ T cells from PBMCs. These receptors were collected from a human donor in good health (CMV status not recorded). Some clones in this sample may be carry-over from other donors' samples.

The chain uses TRBV4-1 and TRBJ1-1, with D possibly being TRBD1 (5 bases). Trimming left V 1 base short and J 8 bases short, with 14 bases between. This CDR3 comprises 14 residues. Looked up from germline, CDR1 is MGHRA and CDR2 is YSYEKL. CDR3 region: CASSQVSTGTEAFF. CDR3 DNA sequence: TGCGCCAGCAGCCAAGTGAGTACCGGGACGGAAGCTTTCTTT.

A few counts support this clonotype. The chain is built from TRBV12-5 and TRBJ1-1, with unresolved D. The length of the CDR3 is 12 residues. Per the germline V gene, CDR1 is LGHNT and CDR2 is FRNRAP. V was clipped by 3 bases and J by 4 bases, with 6 bases between them. The DNA of the CDR3 is TGTGCTAGTGGTTTAAGTATCACTGAAGCTTTCTTT. Its translation: CASGLSITEAFF.

This clonotype has only a few counts. CDR3 region: CASSQEEGLLNTEAFF. The CDR3 region has the DNA TGCGCCAGCAGCCAAGAAGAGGGCCTACTGAACACTGAAGCTTTCTTT. This sequence joins TRBV4-1 and TRBJ1-1; D is unclear. This CDR3 contains 16 residues. The V gene's germline CDR1 is MGHRA and CDR2 YSYEKL. Trimming took off 0 bases at V and 0 bases at J, with 11 bases between the two ends.

This clonotype was seen only a few times. The gene calls are TRBV27 and TRBJ2-7, with 7 bases identical to TRBD1. The ends lost 0 bases at V and 6 bases at J; junction bases unmatched: 5. The CDR3 loop spans 14 amino acids. The germline gives CDR1 MNHEY, CDR2 SMNVEV (reference sequence). The CDR3 DNA sequence: TGTGCCAGCAGTTTATCGACAGGGTTTACCGAGCAGTACTTC. Encoded protein: CASSLSTGFTEQYF.

There are many counts of this clonotype. V is TRBV7-9 and J is TRBJ1-1; D is possibly TRBD1 (5 bases). With 10 bases removed from V and 6 bases from J, the gap between germline ends came to 21 bases. The CDR3 contains 14 residues. Germline V gene lookup returns CDR1 SEHNR and CDR2 FQNEAQ (reference sequence). Here the CDR3 reads CATLPDQGWAEAFF. Written as DNA, the CDR3 is TGTGCCACCCTGCCCGATCAGGGTTGGGCTGAAGCTTTCTTT.

This clonotype has more than one count but fewer than ten. The chain joins TRBV7-9 to TRBJ1-2; 8 positions agree with TRBD1. The CDR3 is made up of 14 amino acids. Germline V gene data show CDR1 as SEHNR and CDR2 as FQNEAQ (reference sequence). J was trimmed by 4 bases and V by 6 bases; bases with no gene match: 7. The CDR3 sequence: CASRRQGFGYGYTF. CDR3 bases: TGTGCCAGCAGACGACAGGGGTTTGGCTATGGCTACACCTTC.

This clonotype was seen only a few times. This sequence joins TRBV12-3 or TRBV12-4 and TRBJ2-1, with TRBD2 matching over 8 bases. The CDR3 has 15 amino acids. V shed 7 bases, J shed 3 bases, and the junction held 8 bases outside the gene matches. CDR3 sequence reads: CASTPPGGNYNEQFF. DNA for the CDR3: TGTGCCAGCACCCCTCCGGGGGGGAACTACAATGAGCAGTTCTTC.

This clonotype was recorded a few times. The chain couples TRBV7-2 to TRBJ2-7; 9 nucleotides align to TRBD1. Germline lookup yields CDR1 SGHTA and CDR2 FQGNSA. V lost 6 bases, J lost 4 bases, and 10 bases stayed unmatched. CDR3 length equals 15 residues. The CDR3 DNA is TGTGCCAGCAGTCGGCCGGGACAGGGAGTTTACGAGCAGTACTTC. It codes for CASSRPGQGVYEQYF.

The sample holds one count of this clonotype. A much larger clone differs by one base, so this may be a read error. This sequence joins TRBV7-9 and TRBJ2-4, with D perhaps matching TRBD1 (6 bases). CDR1 SEHNR and CDR2 FQNEAQ come from the germline V gene (reference sequence). V dropped 0 bases and J dropped 2 bases, with 17 bases sitting between them. The CDR3 runs to 18 residues. The CDR3 loop reads CASSLAAESGATKNIQYF. The CDR3 DNA sequence: TGTGCCAGCAGCTTAGCAGCAGAGTCAGGGGCGACCAAAAACATTCAGTACTTC.

This clonotype was detected a few times. The V gene is TRBV4-2, the J gene TRBJ2-3, with 8 bases identical to TRBD2. The CDR3 has 16 amino acids. The V gene end was trimmed by 0 bases and the J gene end by 2 bases; junction bases not matched to a gene: 4. Germline-derived CDR1 and CDR2 are LGHNA and YNFKEQ. As DNA, the CDR3 is TGTGCCAGCAGCCAAGAGAGGCGGGGGGCCACAGATACGCAGTATTTT. This encodes CASSQERRGATDTQYF.

The V gene is TRBV7-9, the J gene TRBJ2-3; 7 nucleotides align to TRBD1. V lost 4 bases to trimming and J lost 0 bases; unmatched junction nucleotides: 4. Looked up from germline, CDR1 is SEHNR and CDR2 is FQNEAQ (reference sequence). This CDR3 spans 15 amino acids. CDR3 in amino acids: CASSWWDRSTDTQYF. The CDR3 coding sequence is TGTGCCAGCAGCTGGTGGGACAGAAGCACAGATACGCAGTATTTT.

The chain has TRBV29-1 and TRBJ2-7; D unresolved. The CDR3 is made up of 11 amino acids. Trimming removed 0 bases at V and 5 bases at J, with 5 bases between. From germline, CDR1 is SQVTM and CDR2 ANQGSEA. CDR3 nucleotides: TGCAGCGTTGAAGATTACCACGAGCAGTACTTC. Translated: CSVEDYHEQYF.

Many counts were recorded for this clonotype. The chain links TRBV6-2 or TRBV6-3 to TRBJ2-7; D not resolved. The CDR3 consists of 13 residues. CDR1 and CDR2 from the germline V gene are MNHEY and SVGEGT. V was shortened by 2 bases and J by 3 bases, with 8 bases between the two germline ends. CDR3 DNA: TGTGCCAGCAGTTACACTTCAAGCTACGAGCAGTACTTC. Encoded protein: CASSYTSSYEQYF.

This rearrangement joins TRBV5-6 to TRBJ2-7; D might be TRBD1 (6 bases). CDR3 size: 15 residues. V lost 0 bases, J lost 2 bases, and 12 bases lay in between. Germline values: CDR1 SGHDT, CDR2 YYEEEE. CDR3 DNA sequence: TGTGCCAGCAGCTTGGCCCAGGGGTTAACCTACGAGCAGTACTTC. Its protein is CASSLAQGLTYEQYF.

The chain couples TRBV4-3 to TRBJ1-5; 10 bases fit TRBD1. V lost 1 base, J lost 1 base, and 4 bases stayed unmatched. Germline assignment: CDR1 LGHNA and CDR2 YSLEER. This CDR3 contains 17 residues. The CDR3 is CASSQGDRGGSNQPQHF. In nucleotides, the CDR3 is TGCGCCAGCAGCCAAGGGGACAGGGGAGGGAGCAATCAGCCCCAGCATTTT.

The rearrangement uses TRBV12-3 or TRBV12-4 and TRBJ1-4; TRBD1 aligns across 7 bases. The CDR3 is 15 residues long. The ends lost 5 bases at V and 8 bases at J; junction bases unmatched: 11. The chain's CDR3 is CASSPLGQEGEKLFF. The DNA of the CDR3 is TGTGCCAGCAGTCCGCTAGGACAGGAGGGGGAAAAACTGTTTTTT.

This chain links TRBV7-2 with TRBJ2-7, with 8 bases that match TRBD2. Germline-derived CDR1 and CDR2 are SGHTA and FQGNSA. The V segment lost 5 bases and the J segment 2 bases; nucleotides outside the gene matches: 8. The CDR3 contains 15 residues. CDR3 bases: TGTGCCAGCAGCCCAGCGGGGGTCACGACCTACGAGCAGTACTTC. Amino acids: CASSPAGVTTYEQYF. Full variable domain (missing parts from reference TRBV7-2 and TRBJ2-7): GAGVSQSPSNKVTEKGKDVELRCDPISGHTALYWYRQSLGQGLEFLIYFQGNSAPDKSGLPSDRFSAERTGGSVSTLTIQRTQQEDSAVYLCASSPAGVTTYEQYFGPGTRLTVT.

In its sample, this clonotype was seen many times. The chain joins TRBV7-2 to TRBJ2-7; 10 positions agree with TRBD2. The germline gives CDR1 SGHTA, CDR2 FQGNSA. The CDR3 extends over 17 amino acids. The V segment lost 4 bases and the J segment 3 bases; nucleotides outside the gene matches: 12. The CDR3 region is CASSSGRLAGPIYEQYF. DNA of the CDR3: TGTGCCAGCAGCTCGGGCAGACTAGCGGGCCCGATCTACGAGCAGTACTTC. The variable domain in full, with the rest retrieved from reference TRBV7-2 and TRBJ2-7, is GAGVSQSPSNKVTEKGKDVELRCDPISGHTALYWYRQSLGQGLEFLIYFQGNSAPDKSGLPSDRFSAERTGGSVSTLTIQRTQQEDSAVYLCASSSGRLAGPIYEQYFGPGTRLTVT.

The chain joins TRBV12-3 or TRBV12-4 to TRBJ2-3; D perhaps matches TRBD2 (6 bases). The CDR3 is made up of 13 amino acids. Trimming took 5 bases from V and 6 from J, leaving 12 bases between them. CDR3: CASSRDSLDTQYF. The CDR3 DNA reads as TGTGCCAGCAGTCGGGACTCTTTGGATACGCAGTATTTT.